The clone carrying this T cell receptor beta chain was seen more than once but under ten times. Its antigen is not identified. This record belongs to a study of blood T cells in healthy people across ages. Study findings and constraints: With donor CMV status unknown, expanded clonotype changes were possibly confounded.

A second about 7 to 11 cycle PCR used barcoded and J-beta primers. TCRdb reanalysed the 5' RACE reads using MiXCR and keeps one entry per CDR3 protein. This sample yields 250,000 to 300,000 distinct CDR3 sequences, of which 27% are seen a single time; around 29% belongs to the top ten. The CDR3 sequence is 15 residues long. Germline V gene lookup returns CDR1 SGHTA and CDR2 FQGNSA. V dropped 5 bases and J dropped 0 bases, with 12 bases sitting between them. Sample donors were healthy Caucasian individuals that came from Russia, aged roughly 6 to 90. Sequencing input: blood. The gene calls are TRBV7-2 and TRBJ2-3; the D is unclear. The source is a woman between 70 and 85 years old in good health. The CDR3 loop reads CASSHLDPSTDTQYF. The CDR3 bases are TGTGCCAGCAGCCATCTTGACCCTAGCACAGATACGCAGTATTTT.